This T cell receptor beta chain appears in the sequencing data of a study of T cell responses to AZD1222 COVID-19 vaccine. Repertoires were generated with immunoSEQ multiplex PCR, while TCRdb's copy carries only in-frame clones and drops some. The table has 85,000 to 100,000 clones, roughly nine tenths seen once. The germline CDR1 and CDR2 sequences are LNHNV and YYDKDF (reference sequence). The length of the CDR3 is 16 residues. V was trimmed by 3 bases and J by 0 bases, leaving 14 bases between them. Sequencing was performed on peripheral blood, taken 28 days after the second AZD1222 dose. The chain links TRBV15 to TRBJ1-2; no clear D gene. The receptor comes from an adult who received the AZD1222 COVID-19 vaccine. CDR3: CATSRPPTGANYGYTF. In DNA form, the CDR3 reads TGTGCCACCAGCAGGCCCCCGACGGGCGCTAACTATGGCTACACCTTC.